Following are 27 T cell receptor beta chains from one sample sequenced in a study of Ad26.COV2.S vaccination and SARS-CoV-2 variants (dated by TCRdb to the early 2020s). Library method: the immunoSEQ multiplex PCR assay. This is the immuneACCESS table as TCRdb keeps it, with only in-frame sequences that have V and J called. A part of the clones is gone; compared with another copy, unresolved V genes explain less than half, and the rest is unexplained. The sample data list 380,000 or so clones, and 83% of these were observed just once. The ten largest clones add up to roughly 7.4% of the sample. The sample's treatment or condition, from its label and the paper: around 19 received Ad26.COV2.S at low or high dose, single or two shots; about 5 received placebo; per-sample allocation not given. Repertoires of vaccine and placebo recipients were sequenced from samples collected on day 63 after the first injection.

The source was peripheral blood, collected in a trial of Ad26.COV2.S vaccine versus placebo. The receptors were sampled from a person aged 18 to 65 who received the Ad26.COV2.S COVID-19 vaccine or a placebo.

The chain combines TRBV5-1 with TRBJ1-2; D is perhaps TRBD1 (5 bases). V lost 3 bases and J 1 base, leaving 7 bases between the germline ends. In germline, CDR1 is SGHRS, CDR2 YFSETQ. CDR3 length equals 13 residues. The CDR3 here is CASSSTDNYGYTF. The CDR3 DNA reads as TGCGCCAGCAGCTCGACAGATAACTATGGCTACACCTTC.

This chain connects TRBV27 to TRBJ1-5; tentatively, D is TRBD1 (6 bases). CDR1 is MNHEY, CDR2 SMNVEV, per germline (reference sequence). This CDR3 is 15 amino acids long. V gave up 5 bases and J gave up 0 bases, with 11 bases separating them. In nucleotides, the CDR3 is TGTGCCAGCAGTGGACAGTTCGATAGCAATCAGCCCCAGCATTTT. Protein product: CASSGQFDSNQPQHF.

The V gene is TRBV7-3, the J gene TRBJ1-1; D is unresolved. The CDR3 length is 13 residues. The V and J ends lost 5 bases and 4 bases respectively, with 11 bases between them. Germline V gives CDR1 SGHTA, CDR2 FQGTGA. This CDR3 reads CASSVHSGTEAFF. The CDR3 nucleotides are TGTGCCAGCAGCGTGCATAGTGGCACTGAAGCTTTCTTT.

The chain has TRBV12-2 and TRBJ1-6. TRBV12-2 is classified as a pseudogene. The CDR3 extends over 13 amino acids. CDR3 sequence (DNA): TGTGCAAGTTTCCAGGGAGATTGTTCACCCCTCCACTTT. Protein sequence: CASFQGDCSPLHF.

A remark on this clone: Other DNA sequences of this sample code for an identical CDR3. J is TRBJ1-2 and V is TRBV18; D is possibly TRBD1 (6 bases). V was clipped by 2 bases and J by 4 bases, with 11 bases between them. In germline, CDR1 is KGHSH, CDR2 LQKENI. The CDR3 runs to 14 residues. CDR3 residues: CASSPSTGFYGYTF. The CDR3 region has the DNA TGTGCCAGCTCACCATCCACAGGGTTCTATGGCTACACCTTC.

The rearrangement links TRBV18 to TRBJ1-2, with 9 bases matching TRBD1. The germline V gene encodes CDR1 KGHSH and CDR2 LQKENI. Losses at the gene ends were 0 bases for V and 8 bases for J; bases not matched to a gene: 7. The CDR3 has 15 amino acids. CDR3 sequence: CASSPPRDREEGYTF. As DNA, the CDR3 is TGTGCCAGCTCACCACCTCGGGACAGGGAGGAAGGCTACACCTTC. The full variable domain, its missing parts supplied by reference TRBV18 and TRBJ1-2, is NAGVMQNPRHLVRRRGQEARLRCSPMKGHSHVYWYRQLPEEGLKFMVYLQKENIIDESGMPKERFSAEFPKEGPSILRIQQVVRGDSAAYFCASSPPRDREEGYTFGSGTRLTVV.

This clone has more than one count but fewer than ten. The chain combines TRBV12-3 or TRBV12-4 with TRBJ2-7; perhaps D is TRBD1 or TRBD2 (5 bases each). V shed 2 bases and J shed 5 bases, with 7 bases lying between them. The CDR3 has 12 residues. CDR3 sequence: CASSLRGHEQYF. The CDR3 DNA sequence: TGTGCCAGCAGTTTAAGGGGACACGAGCAGTACTTC.

The chain combines TRBV29-1 with TRBJ1-1, with D unresolved. From germline, CDR1 is SQVTM and CDR2 ANQGSEA. Trimming cost V 3 bases and J 12 bases, with 17 bases left between them. CDR3 length: 12 amino acids. This CDR3 reads CSVEAGRETTFF. The CDR3 nucleotides are TGCAGCGTTGAGGCTGGACGGGAGACAACTTTCTTT.

This chain uses TRBV6-2 or TRBV6-3 with TRBJ2-4; weak D call: TRBD1 (6 bases). The V gene's germline CDR1 is MNHEY and CDR2 SVGEGT. The CDR3 runs 19 residues. V lost 4 bases, J lost 7 bases, and 29 bases lay in between. CDR3 sequence (DNA): TGTGCCAGCAGTTCTAACCTTTACGGACCCATCTCTAGGGGGAACATTCAGTACTTC. Protein sequence: CASSSNLYGPISRGNIQYF.

CDR3 nucleotides: TGCGCCAGCTCTGGATTCTCCTACGAGCAGTACTTC. Translating it yields CASSGFSYEQYF. This chain joins TRBV4-1 and TRBJ2-7; D gene ambiguous. Looked up from germline, CDR1 is MGHRA and CDR2 is YSYEKL. CDR3 length: 12 amino acids. The V end lost 8 bases, the J end lost 0 bases, and 8 bases lay between the germline ends.

This rearrangement joins TRBV29-1 to TRBJ1-2; D gene ambiguous. The CDR3 spans 13 residues. In germline, CDR1 is SQVTM, CDR2 ANQGSEA. Deletions cut 5 bases from V and 5 bases from J, with 15 bases between. The CDR3 reads CSVTLGERYGYTF. The CDR3 nucleotides read TGCAGCGTTACGCTCGGAGAAAGATATGGCTACACCTTC.

The chain employs TRBV6-1 and TRBJ1-1, with D perhaps TRBD1 (5 bases). The CDR3 extends over 14 amino acids. Trimming removed 0 bases at V and 1 base at J, with 6 bases between. In germline, CDR1 is MNHNS, CDR2 SASEGT. CDR3 region: CASSEARGNTEAFF. CDR3 coding DNA: TGTGCCAGCAGTGAAGCGAGGGGGAACACTGAAGCTTTCTTT.

J is TRBJ2-7 and V is TRBV3-1 (or the pseudogene TRBV3-2); 10 nucleotides line up with TRBD2. CDR1 is LGHDT and CDR2 is YNNKEL in the germline V gene (reference sequence). Germline trimming cut 4 bases from V and 0 bases from J; bases unmatched to any gene: 6. This CDR3 has 16 amino acids. The DNA for the CDR3 is TGTGCCAGCAGCCTTTTAGCGGGGGGTCCCTCCTACGAGCAGTACTTC. Protein: CASSLLAGGPSYEQYF.

This rearrangement joins TRBV11-3 to TRBJ2-1, with 9 bases matching TRBD1. Germline V lookup: CDR1 SGHNT, CDR2 YENEEA. Unmatched junction bases numbered 13, after V lost 5 bases and J lost 8 bases. This CDR3 spans 16 amino acids. The CDR3 DNA reads TGTGCCAGCAGCCTCGAAGGGACAGGGAGGCTGGATGAGCAGTTCTTC. It is translated as CASSLEGTGRLDEQFF.

This clone showed up just a few times. The J gene is TRBJ1-1, the V gene TRBV6-4; no definite D call. CDR1 and CDR2 (germline): MRHNA, SNTAGT. The CDR3 is made up of 13 amino acids. Trimming took 8 bases from V and 8 from J, leaving 18 bases between them. The CDR3 region has the DNA TGTGCCAGCGCGGCAGAGGATCGGTCGGAAGCTTTCTTT. As protein: CASAAEDRSEAFF.

The chain is built from TRBV7-9 and TRBJ1-1; D unclear. V was pared by 7 bases and J by 4 bases, with 10 bases between. This CDR3 has 12 residues. The germline CDR1 and CDR2 sequences are SEHNR and FQNEAQ (reference sequence). The CDR3 loop reads CASTFIGTEAFF. CDR3 nucleotide sequence: TGTGCCAGCACATTTATTGGCACTGAAGCTTTCTTT.

This clone was counted between two and nine times. The V call is TRBV6-1, the J call TRBJ1-6; 7 nucleotides match TRBD1. CDR1 is MNHNS, CDR2 SASEGT, per germline. V was pared by 4 bases and J by 4 bases, with 7 bases of the junction left unmatched. The CDR3 contains 16 residues. CDR3 protein: CASSGDGTEYNSPLHF. CDR3 bases: TGTGCCAGCAGTGGGGACGGGACAGAATATAATTCACCCCTCCACTTT.

J is TRBJ1-4 and V is TRBV7-6; possible D gene TRBD1, 6 bases. CDR3 length: 16 amino acids. CDR1 and CDR2 (germline): SGHVS, FNYEAQ. With 5 bases removed from V and 2 bases from J, the gap between germline ends came to 15 bases. The DNA for the CDR3 is TGTGCCAGCAGCCCGCGGGTAACAGGGACTAATGAAAAACTGTTTTTT. This translates into CASSPRVTGTNEKLFF. The variable domain in full, with the rest retrieved from reference TRBV7-6 and TRBJ1-4, is GAGVSQSPRYKVTKRGQDVALRCDPISGHVSLYWYRQALGQGPEFLTYFNYEAQQDKSGLPNDRFSAERPEGSISTLTIQRTEQRDSAMYRCASSPRVTGTNEKLFFGSGTQLSVL.

This chain joins TRBV7-3 and TRBJ2-3; D gene ambiguous. The CDR3 extends over 13 amino acids. V lost 2 bases, J lost 3 bases, and 6 bases lay in between. Germline V gene data show CDR1 as SGHTA and CDR2 as FQGTGA. The CDR3 here is CASSLPGTDTQYF. CDR3 bases: TGTGCCAGCAGCTTACCCGGAACAGATACGCAGTATTTT.

The chain joins TRBV2 to TRBJ2-1, with no clear D. The CDR3 contains 15 residues. The germline gives CDR1 SNHLY, CDR2 FYNNEI. The V end lost 4 bases, the J end lost 4 bases, and 14 bases lay between the germline ends. The CDR3 nucleotides read TGTGCCAGCAGTGTTCTAGAATTGGGGTACAATGAGCAGTTCTTC. Its protein is CASSVLELGYNEQFF.

The chain employs TRBV5-5 and TRBJ2-5; D is unclear. Looked up from germline, CDR1 is SGHKS and CDR2 is YYEKEE (reference sequence). This CDR3 has 13 residues. V gave up 4 bases and J gave up 4 bases, with 11 bases separating them. CDR3 sequence reads: CASSPLAGETQYF. The CDR3 DNA is TGTGCCAGCAGCCCCCTGGCAGGAGAGACCCAGTACTTC.

Notes on this clone: This sample also contains other DNA sequences that code for the same CDR3. The V call is TRBV7-9, the J call TRBJ2-3; TRBD2 aligns across 11 bases. The CDR3 runs to 15 residues. The V gene's germline CDR1 is SEHNR and CDR2 FQNEAQ (reference sequence). The trim removed 2 bases at V and 3 bases at J, leaving 1 base unmatched. The chain's CDR3 is CASSLLAGGTDTQYF. In DNA form, the CDR3 reads TGTGCCAGCAGCTTACTAGCGGGGGGAACAGATACGCAGTATTTT.

The chain joins TRBV11-2 to TRBJ2-7; 7 nucleotides agree with TRBD1. CDR3 length equals 13 residues. J gave up 0 bases and V 7 bases, and 3 bases lay outside the gene matches. The germline gives CDR1 SGHAT, CDR2 FQNNGV. CDR3 protein: CASTGQRSYEQYF. CDR3 DNA: TGTGCCAGCACGGGACAGCGCTCCTACGAGCAGTACTTC.

The V call is TRBV7-9, the J call TRBJ2-5; TRBD1 aligns across 8 bases. The germline V gene has CDR1 SEHNR and CDR2 FQNEAQ (reference sequence). Losses at the gene ends were 5 bases for V and 3 bases for J; bases not matched to a gene: 14. CDR3 size: 17 residues. The DNA of the CDR3 is TGTGCCAGCAGCAACTCCCCCGGCAGGGGGCACGAAGAGACCCAGTACTTC. It translates to CASSNSPGRGHEETQYF. Full variable domain (remainder filled in from reference TRBV7-9 and TRBJ2-5): DTGVSQNPRHKITKRGQNVTFRCDPISEHNRLYWYRQTLGQGPEFLTYFQNEAQLEKSRLLSDRFSAERPKGSFSTLEIQRTEQGDSAMYLCASSNSPGRGHEETQYFGPGTRLLVL.

The V gene is TRBV29-1, the J gene TRBJ2-3; TRBD1 might be the D (7 bases). The germline V gene has CDR1 SQVTM and CDR2 ANQGSEA. This CDR3 has 13 amino acids. The V end was cut by 0 bases, the J end by 8 bases, with 12 bases between. The CDR3 here is CSVEDLQGGTQYF. The CDR3 nucleotides are TGCAGCGTTGAAGATCTTCAGGGGGGTACGCAGTATTTT.

The rearrangement links TRBV7-3 to TRBJ1-6, with a possible D match to TRBD1 (5 bases). CDR1 SGHTA and CDR2 FQGTGA come from the germline V gene. The ends were cut back, 2 bases at V and 9 bases at J, with 8 bases in the middle. The CDR3 is 13 amino acids. As DNA, the CDR3 is TGTGCCAGCAGCTTAGACAGAAGTTCACCCCTCCACTTT. Encoded protein: CASSLDRSSPLHF.

This rearrangement joins TRBV7-6 to TRBJ2-3; no reliable D call. The CDR3 loop spans 12 amino acids. Germline CDR1 and CDR2: SGHVS and FNYEAQ. Trimming took 4 bases from V and 6 from J, leaving 8 bases between them. The CDR3 bases are TGTGCCAGCAGCTCAGATGAGGATACGCAGTATTTT. It translates to CASSSDEDTQYF.